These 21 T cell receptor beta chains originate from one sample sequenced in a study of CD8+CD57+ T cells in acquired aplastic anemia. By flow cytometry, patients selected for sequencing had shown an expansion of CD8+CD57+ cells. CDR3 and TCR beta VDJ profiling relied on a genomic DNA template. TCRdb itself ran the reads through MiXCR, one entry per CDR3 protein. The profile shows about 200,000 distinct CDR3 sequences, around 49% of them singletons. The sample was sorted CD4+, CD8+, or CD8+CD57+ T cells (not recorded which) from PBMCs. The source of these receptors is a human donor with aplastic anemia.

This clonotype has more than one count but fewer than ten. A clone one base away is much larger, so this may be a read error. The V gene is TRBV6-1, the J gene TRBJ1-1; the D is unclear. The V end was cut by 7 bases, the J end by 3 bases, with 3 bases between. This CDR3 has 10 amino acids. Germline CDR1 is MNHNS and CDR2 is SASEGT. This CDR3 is CASKDTEAFF. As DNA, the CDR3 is TGTGCCAGCAAAGACACTGAAGCTTTCTTT.

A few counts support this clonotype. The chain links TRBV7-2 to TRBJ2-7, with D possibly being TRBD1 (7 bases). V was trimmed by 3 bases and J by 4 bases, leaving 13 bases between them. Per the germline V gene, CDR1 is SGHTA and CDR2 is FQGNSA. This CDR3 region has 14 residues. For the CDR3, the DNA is TGTGCCAGCAGCTTGGCGTCAGGGGGGTACGAGCAGTACTTC. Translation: CASSLASGGYEQYF.

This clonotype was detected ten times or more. CDR3 in DNA: TGTGCCAGCAGTGGGAGGGACTCCACCTACGAGCAGTACTTC. It codes for CASSGRDSTYEQYF. The rearrangement links TRBV6-4 to TRBJ2-7, with D possibly being TRBD2 (6 bases). Trimming took 4 bases from V and 2 from J, leaving 12 bases between them. CDR3 length equals 14 residues. Germline V lookup: CDR1 MRHNA, CDR2 SNTAGT.

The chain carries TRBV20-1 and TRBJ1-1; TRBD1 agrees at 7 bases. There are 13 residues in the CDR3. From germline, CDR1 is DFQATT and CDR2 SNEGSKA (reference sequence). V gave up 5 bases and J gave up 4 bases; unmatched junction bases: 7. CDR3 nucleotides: TGCAGTGCTCAGGGGGTCGCGGGCACTGAAGCTTTCTTT. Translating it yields CSAQGVAGTEAFF.

CDR3 protein: CASSYTGLRETQYF. For the CDR3, the DNA is TGTGCCAGCAGCTACACGGGACTAAGGGAGACCCAGTACTTC. The rearrangement links TRBV7-3 to TRBJ2-5; 7 nucleotides match TRBD2. In germline, CDR1 is SGHTA, CDR2 FQGTGA. V gave up 4 bases and J gave up 5 bases; unmatched junction bases: 7. CDR3 size: 14 residues.

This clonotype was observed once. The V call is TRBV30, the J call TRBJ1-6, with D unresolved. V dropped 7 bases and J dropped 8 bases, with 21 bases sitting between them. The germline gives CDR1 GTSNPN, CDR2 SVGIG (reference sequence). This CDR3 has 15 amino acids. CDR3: CASPSQLDDYSPLHF. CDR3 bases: TGTGCCTCCCCGTCCCAGCTAGACGACTATTCACCCCTCCACTTT.

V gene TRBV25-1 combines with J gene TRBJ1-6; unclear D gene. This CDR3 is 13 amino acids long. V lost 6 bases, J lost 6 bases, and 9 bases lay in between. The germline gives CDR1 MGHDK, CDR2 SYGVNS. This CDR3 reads CASRDVSNSPLHF. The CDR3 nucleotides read TGTGCCAGCAGGGACGTATCTAATTCACCCCTCCACTTT.

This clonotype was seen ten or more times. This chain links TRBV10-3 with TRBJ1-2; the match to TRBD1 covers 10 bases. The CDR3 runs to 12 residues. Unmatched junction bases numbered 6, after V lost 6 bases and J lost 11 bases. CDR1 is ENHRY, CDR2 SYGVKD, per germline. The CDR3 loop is CAIRTDRGRYTF. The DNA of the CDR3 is TGTGCCATCAGAACCGACAGGGGGCGGTACACCTTC.

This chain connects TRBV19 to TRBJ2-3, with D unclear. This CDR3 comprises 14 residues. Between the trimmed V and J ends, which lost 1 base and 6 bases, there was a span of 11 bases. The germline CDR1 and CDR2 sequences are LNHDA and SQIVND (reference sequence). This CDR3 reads CASSIGTLGDTQYF. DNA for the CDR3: TGTGCCAGTAGTATAGGGACGCTAGGGGATACGCAGTATTTT.

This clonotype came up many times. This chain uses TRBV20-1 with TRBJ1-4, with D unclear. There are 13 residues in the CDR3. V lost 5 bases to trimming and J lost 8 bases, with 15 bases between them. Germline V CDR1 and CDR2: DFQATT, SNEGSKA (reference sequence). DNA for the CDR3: TGCAGTGCTCGTCATTCGTCCCAGGAAAAACTGTTTTTT. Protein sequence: CSARHSSQEKLFF.

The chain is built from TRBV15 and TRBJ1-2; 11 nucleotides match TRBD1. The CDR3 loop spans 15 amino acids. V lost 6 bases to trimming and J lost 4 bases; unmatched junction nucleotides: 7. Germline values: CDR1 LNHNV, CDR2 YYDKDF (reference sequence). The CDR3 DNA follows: TGTGCCACCAGAAATACCGGGACAGGGGGCTATGGCTACACCTTC. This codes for CATRNTGTGGYGYTF.

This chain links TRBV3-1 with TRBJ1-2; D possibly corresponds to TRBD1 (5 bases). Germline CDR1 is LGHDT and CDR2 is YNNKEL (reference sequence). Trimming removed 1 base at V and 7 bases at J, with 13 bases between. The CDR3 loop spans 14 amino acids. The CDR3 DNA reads TGTGCCAGCAGCCAAGCTCTCCAGGGAGGTGGCTACACCTTC. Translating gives CASSQALQGGGYTF.

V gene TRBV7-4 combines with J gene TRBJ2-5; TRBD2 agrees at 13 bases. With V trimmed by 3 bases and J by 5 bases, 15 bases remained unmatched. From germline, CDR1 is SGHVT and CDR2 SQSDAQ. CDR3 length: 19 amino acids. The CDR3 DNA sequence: TGTGCCAGCAGCTTGCGAGGTTCTACTAGCGGGGGGGCCTGGGAGACCCAGTACTTC. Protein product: CASSLRGSTSGGAWETQYF.

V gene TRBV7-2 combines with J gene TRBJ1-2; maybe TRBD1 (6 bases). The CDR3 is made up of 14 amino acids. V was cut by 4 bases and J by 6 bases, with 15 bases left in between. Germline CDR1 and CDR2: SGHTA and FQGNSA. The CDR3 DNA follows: TGTGCCAGCAGCTCCGGACAGCGGGGAAATGGCTACACCTTC. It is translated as CASSSGQRGNGYTF.

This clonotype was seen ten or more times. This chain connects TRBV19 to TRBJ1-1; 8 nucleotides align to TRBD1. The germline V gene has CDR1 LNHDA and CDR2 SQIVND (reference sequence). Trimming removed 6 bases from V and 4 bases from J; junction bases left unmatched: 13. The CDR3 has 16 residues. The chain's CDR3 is CASRMKDRVGGTEAFF. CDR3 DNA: TGTGCCAGTAGGATGAAGGACAGGGTGGGGGGCACTGAAGCTTTCTTT.

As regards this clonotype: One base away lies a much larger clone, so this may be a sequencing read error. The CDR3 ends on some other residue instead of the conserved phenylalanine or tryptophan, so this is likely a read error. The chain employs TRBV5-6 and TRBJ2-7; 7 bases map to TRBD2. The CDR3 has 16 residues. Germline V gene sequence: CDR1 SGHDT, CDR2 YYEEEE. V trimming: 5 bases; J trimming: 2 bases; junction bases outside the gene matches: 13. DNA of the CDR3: TGTGCCAGCAGTTTCTTGGGGGGGGGACTCCCCTACGAGCAGTACTCC. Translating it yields CASSFLGGGLPYEQYS.

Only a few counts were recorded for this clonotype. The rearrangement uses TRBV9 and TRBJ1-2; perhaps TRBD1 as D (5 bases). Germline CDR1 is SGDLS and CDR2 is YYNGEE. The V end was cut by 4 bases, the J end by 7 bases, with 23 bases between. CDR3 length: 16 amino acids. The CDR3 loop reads CASSRDPYTRTSGYTF. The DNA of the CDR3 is TGTGCCAGCAGCCGGGACCCGTACACCAGGACGAGTGGCTACACCTTC.

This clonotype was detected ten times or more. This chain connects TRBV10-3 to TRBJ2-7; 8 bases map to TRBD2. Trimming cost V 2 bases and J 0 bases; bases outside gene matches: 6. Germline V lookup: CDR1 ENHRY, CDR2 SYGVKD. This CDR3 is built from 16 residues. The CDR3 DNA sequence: TGTGCCATCAGTGAGGGGCAGCGGGGGTCCTCCTACGAGCAGTACTTC. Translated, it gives CAISEGQRGSSYEQYF.

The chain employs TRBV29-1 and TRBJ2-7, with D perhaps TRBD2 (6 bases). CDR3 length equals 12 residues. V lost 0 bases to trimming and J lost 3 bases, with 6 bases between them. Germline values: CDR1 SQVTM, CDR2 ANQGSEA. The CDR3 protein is CSVEERGYEQYF. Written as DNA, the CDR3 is TGCAGCGTTGAAGAGCGGGGCTACGAGCAGTACTTC.

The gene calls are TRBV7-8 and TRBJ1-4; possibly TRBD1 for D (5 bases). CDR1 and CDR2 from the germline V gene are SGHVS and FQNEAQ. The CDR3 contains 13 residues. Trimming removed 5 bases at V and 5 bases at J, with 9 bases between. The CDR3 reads CASSEGRNEKLFF. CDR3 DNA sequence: TGTGCCAGCAGCGAGGGACGAAATGAAAAACTGTTTTTT. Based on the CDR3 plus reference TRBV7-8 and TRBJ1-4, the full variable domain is GAGVSQSPRYKVAKRGQDVALRCDPISGHVSLFWYQQALGQGPEFLTYFQNEAQLDKSGLPSDRFFAERPEGSVSTLKIQRTQQEDSAVYLCASSEGRNEKLFFGSGTQLSVL.

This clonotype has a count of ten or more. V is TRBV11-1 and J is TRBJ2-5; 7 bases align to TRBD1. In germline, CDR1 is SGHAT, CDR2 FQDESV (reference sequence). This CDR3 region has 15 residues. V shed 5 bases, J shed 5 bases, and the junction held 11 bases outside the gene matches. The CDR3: CASSPPTGTRETQYF. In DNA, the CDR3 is TGTGCCAGCAGCCCGCCGACAGGGACCCGGGAGACCCAGTACTTC.